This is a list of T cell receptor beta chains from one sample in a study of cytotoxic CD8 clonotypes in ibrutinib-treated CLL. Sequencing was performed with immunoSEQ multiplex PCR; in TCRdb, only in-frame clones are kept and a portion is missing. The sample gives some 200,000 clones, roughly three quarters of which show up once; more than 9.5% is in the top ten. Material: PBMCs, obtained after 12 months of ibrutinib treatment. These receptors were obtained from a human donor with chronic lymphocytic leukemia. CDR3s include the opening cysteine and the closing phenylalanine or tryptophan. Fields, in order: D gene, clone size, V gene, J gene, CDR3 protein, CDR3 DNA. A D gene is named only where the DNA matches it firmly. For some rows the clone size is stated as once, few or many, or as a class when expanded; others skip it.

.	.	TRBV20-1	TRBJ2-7	CSAKWTYEQYF	TGCAGTGCTAAATGGACCTACGAGCAGTACTTC
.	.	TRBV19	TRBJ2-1	CASSISRLATLYNEQFF	TGTGCCAGTAGTATTTCCCGGCTAGCTACATTATACAATGAGCAGTTCTTC
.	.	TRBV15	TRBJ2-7	CATSRGTSYEQYF	TGTGCCACCAGCAGAGGGACCTCCTACGAGCAGTACTTC
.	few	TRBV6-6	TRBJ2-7	CASSYSRGEQYF	TGTGCCAGCAGTTACTCGAGGGGAGAGCAGTACTTC
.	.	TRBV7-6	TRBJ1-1	CASSLEGEYTEAFF	TGTGCCAGCAGCTTAGAGGGGGAATACACTGAAGCTTTCTTT
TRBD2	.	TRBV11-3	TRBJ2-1	CASSSGGARNEQFF	TGTGCCAGCAGCTCGGGGGGGGCCCGTAATGAGCAGTTCTTC
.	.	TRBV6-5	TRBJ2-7	CASSPTGTPKQYF	TGTGCCAGCAGCCCCACCGGGACACCTAAGCAGTACTTC
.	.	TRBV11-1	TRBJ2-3	CASSTTDTQYF	TGTGCCAGCAGCACCACAGATACGCAGTATTTT
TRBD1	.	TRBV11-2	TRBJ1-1	CASSQRQGNTEAFF	TGTGCCAGCAGCCAAAGACAGGGGAACACTGAAGCTTTCTTT
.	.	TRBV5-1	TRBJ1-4	CASSLAARLNEKLFF	TGCGCCAGCAGCTTGGCAGCCAGACTTAATGAAAAACTGTTTTTT
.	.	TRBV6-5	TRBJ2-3	CASSYLRRASTDTQYF	TGTGCCAGCAGTTACCTCCGGAGGGCTAGCACAGATACGCAGTATTTT
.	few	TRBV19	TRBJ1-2	CASSMRGVAQLHGYTF	TGTGCCAGTAGTATGAGGGGGGTTGCACAGCTGCATGGCTACACCTTC
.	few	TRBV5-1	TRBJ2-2	CASSLRASNTGELFF	TGCGCCAGCAGCTTAAGGGCTTCGAACACCGGGGAGCTGTTTTTT
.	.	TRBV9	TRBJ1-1	CASSVEGRGPEAFF	TGTGCCAGCAGCGTAGAGGGCAGGGGTCCTGAAGCTTTCTTT
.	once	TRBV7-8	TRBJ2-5	CASSFDTLMGETQYF	TGTGCCAGCAGCTTTGACACATTGATGGGGGAGACCCAGTACTTC
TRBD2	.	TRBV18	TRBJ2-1	CASSPPQAGVYNEQFF	TGTGCCAGCTCACCACCTCAAGCGGGGGTTTACAATGAGCAGTTCTTC
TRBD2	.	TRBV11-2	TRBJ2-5	CASSFLAGQETQYF	TGTGCCAGCAGCTTTTTAGCGGGGCAAGAGACCCAGTACTTC
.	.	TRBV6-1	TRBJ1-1	CASSEQWAAFF	TGTGCCAGCAGTGAACAATGGGCAGCTTTCTTT
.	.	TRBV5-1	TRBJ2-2	CASSLRPNTGELFF	TGCGCCAGCAGCCTCAGACCCAACACCGGGGAGCTGTTTTTT
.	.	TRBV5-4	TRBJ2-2	CASSSPRALRNTGELFF	TGTGCCAGCAGCTCCCCCAGGGCATTACGAAACACCGGGGAGCTGTTTTTT
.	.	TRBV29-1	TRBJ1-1	CSVGVHPQGRNTEAFF	TGCAGCGTTGGTGTGCATCCCCAGGGGCGGAACACTGAAGCTTTCTTT
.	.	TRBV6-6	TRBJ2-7	CASSQPEVYEQYF	TGTGCCAGCAGTCAACCAGAGGTCTACGAGCAGTACTTC
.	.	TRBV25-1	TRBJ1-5	CASAEQTSNQPQHF	TGTGCCAGCGCAGAGCAGACTAGCAATCAGCCCCAGCATTTT
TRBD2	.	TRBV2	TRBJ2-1	CASGREGNEQFF	TGTGCCAGCGGGCGGGAGGGTAATGAGCAGTTCTTC
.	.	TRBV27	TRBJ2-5	CASSLFRPGTTETQYF	TGTGCCAGCAGTTTATTTCGCCCCGGGACGACGGAGACCCAGTACTTC
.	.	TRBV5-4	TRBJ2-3	CASSSLVGLTDTQYF	TGTGCCAGCAGCAGCCTGGTGGGGCTAACAGATACGCAGTATTTT
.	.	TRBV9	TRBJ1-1	CASSVAPSMNTEAFF	TGTGCCAGCAGCGTAGCTCCCAGTATGAACACTGAAGCTTTCTTT
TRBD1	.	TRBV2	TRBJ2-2	CASSVQGADTGELFF	TGTGCCAGCAGTGTTCAGGGGGCGGACACCGGGGAGCTGTTTTTT
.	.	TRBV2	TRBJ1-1	CASLKAGNTEAFF	TGTGCCAGCCTAAAGGCGGGGAACACTGAAGCTTTCTTT
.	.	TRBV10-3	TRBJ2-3	CAISDVGTGDTQYF	TGTGCCATCAGTGATGTCGGGACGGGGGATACGCAGTATTTT
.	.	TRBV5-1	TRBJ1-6	CASSLSGADNSPLHF	TGCGCCAGCAGCTTGTCGGGGGCAGATAATTCACCCCTCCACTTT
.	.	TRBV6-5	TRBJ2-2	CASSYSMAGPTGELFF	TGTGCCAGCAGTTACTCGATGGCCGGCCCCACCGGGGAGCTGTTTTTT
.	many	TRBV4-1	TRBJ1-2	CASSLGAESRKGNYGYTF	TGCGCCAGCAGCCTCGGGGCCGAGTCCCGGAAAGGTAACTATGGCTACACCTTC
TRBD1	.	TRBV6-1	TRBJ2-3	CASSETAWTGAHTDTQYF	TGTGCCAGCAGCGAAACCGCGTGGACAGGGGCACACACAGATACGCAGTATTTT
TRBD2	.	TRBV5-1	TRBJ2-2	CASSLDASGNTGELFF	TGCGCCAGCAGCTTGGACGCTAGCGGGAACACCGGGGAGCTGTTTTTT
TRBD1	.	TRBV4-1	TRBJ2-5	CASSRTRDRGNGETQYF	TGCGCCAGCAGCCGAACGCGGGACAGGGGGAATGGAGAGACCCAGTACTTC
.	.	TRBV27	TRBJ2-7	CASSLEGSRFYEQYF	TGTGCCAGCAGTCTCGAGGGGTCACGGTTCTACGAGCAGTACTTC
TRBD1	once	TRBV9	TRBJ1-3	CASSGTAGNTIYF	TGTGCCAGTTCCGGGACAGCTGGAAACACCATATATTTT
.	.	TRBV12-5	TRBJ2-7	CASGLSRGYEQYF	TGTGCTAGTGGTTTGTCGAGGGGCTACGAGCAGTACTTC
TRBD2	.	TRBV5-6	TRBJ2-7	CASSLGLAGARQYF	TGTGCCAGCAGCTTGGGGCTAGCGGGAGCCAGGCAGTACTTC
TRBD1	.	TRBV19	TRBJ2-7	CASSITGGRDEQYF	TGTGCCAGTAGTATAACAGGGGGCCGGGACGAGCAGTACTTC
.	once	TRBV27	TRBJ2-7	CASREGGREQYF	TGTGCCAGCAGAGAGGGCGGGCGCGAGCAGTACTTC
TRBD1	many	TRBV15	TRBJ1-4	CATSRATGDSEKLFF	TGTGCCACCAGCAGAGCGACAGGGGACAGTGAAAAACTGTTTTTT
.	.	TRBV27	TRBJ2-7	CASMGTGSGFPYEQYF	TGTGCCAGCATGGGGACGGGGAGCGGCTTTCCCTACGAGCAGTACTTC
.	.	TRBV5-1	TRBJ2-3	CASIKDLGTDTQYF	TGCGCCAGCATCAAGGACCTAGGCACAGATACGCAGTATTTT
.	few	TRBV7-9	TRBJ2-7	CASSLGLTGLEQYF	TGTGCCAGCAGCTTAGGTCTGACCGGGCTCGAGCAGTACTTC
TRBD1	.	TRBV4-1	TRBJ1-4	CASSQAAGGAGEKLFF	TGCGCCAGCAGCCAAGCCGCAGGGGGCGCGGGTGAAAAACTGTTTTTT
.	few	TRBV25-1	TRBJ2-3	CASSDTPGGPASDTQYF	TGTGCCAGCAGTGACACCCCCGGGGGGCCGGCATCGGATACGCAGTATTTT
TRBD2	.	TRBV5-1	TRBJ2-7	CASSLGGLHYEQYF	TGCGCCAGCAGCTTGGGGGGACTACACTACGAGCAGTACTTC